Presented here are 4 T cell receptor beta chains from one specimen sequenced in a study of regulatory T cells in long-lasting Graves disease. Arm-PCR with iRepertoire HTBI primers amplified the CDR3 regions for these TCR beta libraries. TCRdb called the multiplex PCR reads again in MiXCR, with one record for every CDR3 protein. Among about 470,000 distinct CDR3 sequences listed, around 21% were seen once. Time point given: persistent/refractory GD, antithyroid drugs over 5 years with positive TRAb. The TCR library was made from RNA that had been extracted from PBMCs in TRIzol. Sequencing used peripheral blood mononuclear cells (PBMCs), obtained when the disease was refractory, from a patient treated with antithyroid drugs. These receptors were taken from a female donor with Graves disease.

The chain recombines TRBV5-6 with TRBJ1-3; D is unclear. There are 16 residues in the CDR3. V lost 3 bases and J 0 bases, leaving 13 bases between the germline ends. CDR1 is SGHDT, CDR2 YYEEEE, per germline. The CDR3 region is CASSSASRPSGNTIYF. The CDR3, as DNA: TGTGCCAGCAGCTCGGCGAGTAGGCCCTCTGGAAACACCATATATTTT.

The rearrangement joins TRBV20-1 to TRBJ2-5, with 9 bases aligning to TRBD1. This CDR3 has 14 amino acids. Germline CDR1 is DFQATT and CDR2 is SNEGSKA (reference sequence). V gave up 5 bases and J gave up 1 base; unmatched junction bases: 5. CDR3 sequence: CSAWDRAIQETQYF. In DNA, the CDR3 is TGCAGTGCTTGGGACAGGGCGATCCAAGAGACCCAGTACTTC.

The chain is built from TRBV7-6 and TRBJ2-1; 7 bases align to TRBD2. CDR1 and CDR2 (germline): SGHVS, FNYEAQ. V lost 5 bases and J lost 3; bases outside the gene matches: 4. The CDR3 is 14 amino acids. As DNA, the CDR3 is TGTGCCAGCAGCCGGGACTACCTCTACAATGAGCAGTTCTTC. As protein: CASSRDYLYNEQFF.

For this clonotype: A much larger clone differs from this one at a single base, so this may be a read error. The V call is TRBV5-1, the J call TRBJ1-1; weak D call: TRBD1 (6 bases). This CDR3 contains 14 residues. CDR1 is SGHRS, CDR2 YFSETQ, per germline. This CDR3 is CASSPGDMNTEASF. The DNA of the CDR3 is TGCGCCAGCAGCCCAGGGGACATGAACACTGAAGCTTCCTTT.